This record looks at one TCR beta chain sequence and its context. Generated by immunoSEQ multiplex PCR, the TCRdb table keeps only in-frame clones and is missing some. The data show 120,000 to 150,000 clones, with 85% to 95% seen just once and 1.5% to 2% held by the top ten. The sample comes from a study of T cell responses to AZD1222 COVID-19 vaccine. At the level of the study: Researchers grouped second doses given at about 4 or about 12 weeks into one pool.

CDR3 length: 13 residues. CDR1 is SEHNR, CDR2 FQNEAQ, per germline (reference sequence). V dropped 8 bases and J dropped 4 bases, with 12 bases sitting between them. Sequenced material: peripheral blood, taken on day 0 of AZD1222 vaccination. This receptor was identified in an adult in good health. The chain links TRBV7-9 to TRBJ1-5, with D perhaps matching TRBD1 (5 bases). The DNA for the CDR3 is TGTGCCAGCGCCACAGGTTTGAATCAGCCCCAGCATTTT. Amino acid sequence: CASATGLNQPQHF. The full variable domain, with the rest looked up from reference TRBV7-9 and TRBJ1-5, is DTGVSQNPRHKITKRGQNVTFRCDPISEHNRLYWYRQTLGQGPEFLTYFQNEAQLEKSRLLSDRFSAERPKGSFSTLEIQRTEQGDSAMYLCASATGLNQPQHFGDGTRLSIL.